The clone carrying this TCR beta chain occurred many times. Its cognate antigen is unknown. The sample belongs to a study of T-cell memory formation after mild COVID-19. Across the study: Among the donors, TCR clusters were largely specific to each donor. Study conclusions and caveats: Largely, contracting CD4+ clones fell within CM and EM, and contracting CD8+ clones within EMRA. Pre-infection memory already had some responding clones, implying cross-reactive memory joined.

Employing constant-segment primers, 5'RACE generated TCR alpha and TCR beta cDNA libraries bearing sample barcodes and UMIs. TCRdb reanalysed the 5' RACE reads using MiXCR and keeps one entry per CDR3 protein. The sample shows approximately 16,000 distinct CDR3 sequences, 23% of them seen only once. Germline-derived CDR1 and CDR2 are SEHNR and FQNEAQ (reference sequence). Trimming shortened V by 5 bases and J by 0 bases, and 8 bases separated the two germline ends. There are 13 residues in the CDR3. The sequence came from a man aged 18 to 30 who had mild COVID-19 (a few samples of this study predate the infection). Cell type and time point are not known. Sample: PBMCs or a T cell subset sorted from them (not recorded which). The J gene is TRBJ2-7, the V gene TRBV7-9; D remains unclear. The CDR3 region is CASSPGPSYEQYF. CDR3 coding DNA: TGTGCCAGCAGCCCGGGCCCCTCCTACGAGCAGTACTTC.